This entry lists 26 T cell receptor beta chains sequenced from one sample in a study of CD8 T cells in ankylosing spondylitis. General observations from the study: In ankylosing spondylitis blood, a motif of about 8 highly homologous TCR beta variants appeared characteristic.

TCRdb ran MiXCR on the 5' RACE reads and lists one entry per CDR3 protein. The data show more than 500,000 distinct CDR3 sequences, with approximately 5% seen just once and roughly 3.3% held by the top ten. What these receptors recognize is not known. Sequencing input: blood, either unsorted or a sorted T cell fraction (not recorded which). The receptors shown here come from a male donor with ankylosing spondylitis.

This clonotype was detected ten times or more. The V and J genes are TRBV7-2 and TRBJ1-1; unclear D gene. CDR3 length equals 13 residues. Trimming cost V 3 bases and J 0 bases, with 5 bases left between them. Looked up from germline, CDR1 is SGHTA and CDR2 is FQGNSA. CDR3 nucleotides: TGTGCCAGCAGCTTGAGAATGAACACTGAAGCTTTCTTT. Translated: CASSLRMNTEAFF.

This clonotype was seen ten or more times. The chain joins TRBV20-1 to TRBJ2-1; D perhaps matches TRBD1 (5 bases). Germline lookup yields CDR1 DFQATT and CDR2 SNEGSKA (reference sequence). This CDR3 has 13 amino acids. CDR3 loop: CSARVLRTNEQFF. CDR3 DNA: TGCAGCGCCAGGGTGTTACGAACCAATGAGCAGTTCTTC.

This clonotype occurred a few times. The chain links TRBV9 to TRBJ2-2; weak D call: TRBD2 (5 bases). The CDR3 length is 16 residues. Germline V gives CDR1 SGDLS, CDR2 YYNGEE. V lost 0 bases, J lost 2 bases, and 11 bases lay in between. The CDR3: CASSVVSSVNTGELFF. In DNA, the CDR3 is TGTGCCAGCAGCGTAGTGAGTAGCGTAAACACCGGGGAGCTGTTTTTT.

In its sample, this clonotype was seen many times. The V call is TRBV5-4, the J call TRBJ2-5, with no clear D. This CDR3 has 13 amino acids. The germline V and J ends were trimmed by 4 bases and 5 bases, with 12 bases remaining between them. Germline V gene data show CDR1 as SGHNT and CDR2 as YYREEE (reference sequence). CDR3 DNA sequence: TGTGCCAGCAGCCCCGGGCCACGGGAGACCCAGTACTTC. Amino acid sequence: CASSPGPRETQYF.

This clonotype was seen repeatedly, ten times or more. J is TRBJ2-2 and V is TRBV20-1; no clear D gene. The CDR3 has 15 amino acids. Germline CDR1 DFQATT, CDR2 SNEGSKA (reference sequence). Trimming pared 0 bases from V and 2 bases from J, leaving 10 bases between. The CDR3 reads CSAREETSNTGELFF. The DNA of the CDR3 is TGCAGTGCTAGAGAGGAGACATCAAACACCGGGGAGCTGTTTTTT.

At least ten counts were recorded for this clonotype. The V gene is TRBV7-8, the J gene TRBJ2-7, with 9 bases matching TRBD2. Per the germline V gene, CDR1 is SGHVS and CDR2 is FQNEAQ. V shed 1 base and J 4 bases; nucleotides not matched to a gene: 5. CDR3 length: 15 amino acids. In DNA form, the CDR3 reads TGTGCCAGCAGCTTAGGACTAGCGGAAAATTACGAGCAGTACTTC. Residues: CASSLGLAENYEQYF. The entire variable domain, with the rest obtained from reference TRBV7-8 and TRBJ2-7, is as follows: GAGVSQSPRYKVAKRGQDVALRCDPISGHVSLFWYQQALGQGPEFLTYFQNEAQLDKSGLPSDRFFAERPEGSVSTLKIQRTQQEDSAVYLCASSLGLAENYEQYFGPGTRLTVT.

This clonotype occurred many times. This rearrangement joins TRBV9 to TRBJ2-2, with 7 bases matching TRBD1. The CDR3 spans 16 residues. Germline CDR1 is SGDLS and CDR2 is YYNGEE. V lost 0 bases and J lost 0; bases outside the gene matches: 2. CDR3 coding DNA: TGTGCCAGCAGCGTAGGAGGGGGCACGAACACCGGGGAGCTGTTTTTT. Amino acid sequence: CASSVGGGTNTGELFF. The full variable domain, in which reference TRBV9 and TRBJ2-2 provide the parts outside the CDR3, is DSGVTQTPKHLITATGQRVTLRCSPRSGDLSVYWYQQSLDQGLQFLIQYYNGEERAKGNILERFSAQQFPDLHSELNLSSLELGDSALYFCASSVGGGTNTGELFFGEGSRLTVL.

This sequence joins TRBV7-9 and TRBJ1-5; the D gene is possibly TRBD1 (5 bases). The CDR3 spans 16 residues. The V gene's germline CDR1 is SEHNR and CDR2 FQNEAQ (reference sequence). V was shortened by 5 bases and J by 2 bases, with 16 bases between the two germline ends. The CDR3 is CASSREGPRGNQPQHF. CDR3 coding DNA: TGTGCCAGCAGCCGGGAGGGGCCGAGAGGCAATCAGCCCCAGCATTTT.

V and J are TRBV7-6 and TRBJ2-2; no clear D. Trimming removed 7 bases from V and 6 bases from J, with 12 bases in between. The CDR3 extends over 13 amino acids. Germline CDR1 SGHVS, CDR2 FNYEAQ. The CDR3 sequence: CASTRPLSGELFF. The CDR3, as DNA: TGTGCCAGCACCCGCCCCCTCTCCGGGGAGCTGTTTTTT.

V and J are TRBV18 and TRBJ2-2; TRBD1 might be the D (6 bases). V was shortened by 2 bases and J by 1 base, with 8 bases between the two germline ends. CDR1 and CDR2 (germline): KGHSH, LQKENI. The CDR3 runs to 15 residues. The CDR3 spells CASSPWTENTGELFF. In DNA, the CDR3 is TGTGCCAGCTCACCATGGACAGAGAACACCGGGGAGCTGTTTTTT.

This clonotype was seen only a few times. This rearrangement joins TRBV7-6 to TRBJ2-7, with 10 bases identical to TRBD1. Germline values: CDR1 SGHVS, CDR2 FNYEAQ. Trimming cost V 2 bases and J 6 bases; bases outside gene matches: 7. The CDR3 loop spans 15 amino acids. For the CDR3, the DNA is TGTGCCAGCAGCTTATCAGGGACAGGGGCCCGCGAGCAGTACTTC. It specifies CASSLSGTGAREQYF.

In this sample, this clonotype turned up many times. The chain couples TRBV6-1 to TRBJ2-2; either TRBD1 or TRBD2 may fit D (5 bases each). This CDR3 is 15 amino acids long. V was trimmed by 6 bases and J by 0 bases, leaving 11 bases between them. Germline CDR1 is MNHNS and CDR2 is SASEGT. The chain's CDR3 is CASSPGDANTGELFF. CDR3 DNA: TGTGCCAGCAGCCCCGGGGACGCGAACACCGGGGAGCTGTTTTTT.

The table lists this clonotype with many counts. The chain has TRBV11-2 and TRBJ2-3, with 9 nucleotides matching TRBD2. CDR1 and CDR2 from the germline V gene are SGHAT and FQNNGV. V dropped 4 bases and J dropped 10; count of bases not matched to a gene: 12. The CDR3 runs to 15 residues. The CDR3: CASSWGASGITSQYF. CDR3 coding DNA: TGTGCCAGCAGCTGGGGGGCTAGCGGGATAACTTCGCAGTATTTT.

This clonotype was observed at least ten times. This sequence joins TRBV6-1 and TRBJ1-2, with D possibly TRBD1 on 5 matching bases. Germline V gene sequence: CDR1 MNHNS, CDR2 SASEGT. There are 14 residues in the CDR3. V was clipped by 6 bases and J by 4 bases, with 15 bases between them. CDR3 coding DNA: TGTGCCAGCAGCCCAGGGTTAGGCTTCTATGGCTACACCTTC. Its translation is CASSPGLGFYGYTF.

This clonotype was observed at least ten times. The chain has TRBV29-1 and TRBJ1-2; D is perhaps TRBD1 (5 bases). Trimming cost V 6 bases and J 5 bases, with 13 bases left between them. Germline CDR1 SQVTM, CDR2 ANQGSEA. CDR3 length: 12 amino acids. DNA of the CDR3: TGCAGCGTCCGGGTAGGGGATTATGGCTACACCTTC. Amino acid sequence: CSVRVGDYGYTF.

This clonotype has a count of ten or more. The gene calls are TRBV5-1 and TRBJ2-3, with 7 nucleotides matching TRBD2. CDR1 SGHRS and CDR2 YFSETQ come from the germline V gene. Germline trimming cut 2 bases from V and 5 bases from J; bases unmatched to any gene: 5. The CDR3 runs to 14 residues. The CDR3 nucleotides read TGCGCCAGCAGCTTCGGACTAGGAGAAGATACGCAGTATTTT. Translated, it gives CASSFGLGEDTQYF.

This clonotype showed up many times. V usage is TRBV12-3 or TRBV12-4 and J usage is TRBJ1-1, with D possibly being TRBD1 (6 bases). Trimming cost V 5 bases and J 7 bases, with 14 bases left between them. This CDR3 has 13 amino acids. CDR3 DNA sequence: TGTGCCAGCAGTATACAGGGAGTGGGTGAAGCTTTCTTT. Amino acid sequence: CASSIQGVGEAFF.

This sequence joins TRBV20-1 and TRBJ2-3; tentatively, D is TRBD2 (6 bases). The CDR3 has 14 residues. The germline V and J ends were trimmed by 0 bases and 3 bases, with 10 bases remaining between them. Germline V lookup: CDR1 DFQATT, CDR2 SNEGSKA (reference sequence). The CDR3: CSARDSGVTDTQYF. In DNA form, the CDR3 reads TGCAGTGCTAGAGATTCGGGGGTTACAGATACGCAGTATTTT.

This clonotype was recorded many times. The chain joins TRBV20-1 to TRBJ1-6; TRBD1 might be the D (5 bases). This CDR3 is 17 amino acids long. V was cut by 1 base and J by 3 bases, with 16 bases left in between. Per germline, CDR1 DFQATT and CDR2 SNEGSKA (reference sequence). The CDR3 spells CSARAAGTGGYNSPLHF. The CDR3 coding sequence is TGCAGTGCTAGAGCGGCCGGAACGGGGGGCTATAATTCACCCCTCCACTTT.

This clonotype came up many times. DNA of the CDR3: TGTGCCAGCAGCCAAGACGAGGTTGACTTATCCTACAATGAGCAGTTCTTC. It is translated as CASSQDEVDLSYNEQFF. V and J are TRBV4-2 and TRBJ2-1; D remains unclear. The germline CDR1 and CDR2 sequences are LGHNA and YNFKEQ. This CDR3 is 17 amino acids long. V dropped 0 bases and J dropped 1 base, with 13 bases sitting between them.

This clonotype was seen a handful of times. This chain uses TRBV7-2 with TRBJ2-5; 9 bases line up with TRBD2. Trimming cost V 5 bases and J 3 bases; bases outside gene matches: 7. Germline-derived CDR1 and CDR2 are SGHTA and FQGNSA. The CDR3 is made up of 15 amino acids. In DNA, the CDR3 is TGTGCCAGCAGCCCAAGGCCTAGCGGGGAAGAGACCCAGTACTTC. Translated, it gives CASSPRPSGEETQYF.

Ten or more counts support this clonotype. This chain connects TRBV9 to TRBJ2-3; 11 positions match TRBD2. In germline, CDR1 is SGDLS, CDR2 YYNGEE. This CDR3 contains 17 residues. With 4 bases clipped from V and 0 bases from J, the junction kept 7 bases outside the gene matches. DNA for the CDR3: TGTGCCAGCAGCCTTCGACTAGCGGGACTTAGCACAGATACGCAGTATTTT. It codes for CASSLRLAGLSTDTQYF.

This rearrangement joins TRBV10-3 to TRBJ2-7; D possibly corresponds to TRBD2 (5 bases). CDR1 ENHRY and CDR2 SYGVKD come from the germline V gene. The CDR3 is 14 amino acids. The germline V and J ends were trimmed by 0 bases and 6 bases, with 12 bases remaining between them. Written as DNA, the CDR3 is TGTGCCATCAGTGAGTCGAGTCGCGGAGGCGAGCAGTACTTC. Protein product: CAISESSRGGEQYF.

This clonotype was found many times. The V gene is TRBV20-1, the J gene TRBJ2-7, with D maybe TRBD1 (5 bases). In germline, CDR1 is DFQATT, CDR2 SNEGSKA (reference sequence). This CDR3 is 12 amino acids long. Between the trimmed V and J ends, which lost 4 bases and 7 bases, there was a span of 14 bases. Here the CDR3 DNA reads TGCAGTGCTATAGAAGGGGTGAGGGAGCAGTACTTC. Amino acids: CSAIEGVREQYF.

This clonotype was counted many times. The V gene is TRBV29-1, the J gene TRBJ2-1, with TRBD1 matching 7 bases. The CDR3 contains 13 residues. CDR1 SQVTM and CDR2 ANQGSEA come from the germline V gene. The trim removed 6 bases at V and 6 bases at J, leaving 8 bases unmatched. The CDR3 region is CSVRRGSINEQFF. The CDR3 DNA is TGCAGCGTCCGCAGGGGGTCTATCAATGAGCAGTTCTTC.

The chain links TRBV7-9 to TRBJ2-4; D is unresolved. The CDR3 sequence is 13 residues long. Between the trimmed V and J ends, which lost 5 bases and 2 bases, there was a span of 7 bases. Germline-derived CDR1 and CDR2 are SEHNR and FQNEAQ (reference sequence). In DNA form, the CDR3 reads TGTGCCAGCAGCGACATGACCAAAAACATTCAGTACTTC. It translates to CASSDMTKNIQYF.